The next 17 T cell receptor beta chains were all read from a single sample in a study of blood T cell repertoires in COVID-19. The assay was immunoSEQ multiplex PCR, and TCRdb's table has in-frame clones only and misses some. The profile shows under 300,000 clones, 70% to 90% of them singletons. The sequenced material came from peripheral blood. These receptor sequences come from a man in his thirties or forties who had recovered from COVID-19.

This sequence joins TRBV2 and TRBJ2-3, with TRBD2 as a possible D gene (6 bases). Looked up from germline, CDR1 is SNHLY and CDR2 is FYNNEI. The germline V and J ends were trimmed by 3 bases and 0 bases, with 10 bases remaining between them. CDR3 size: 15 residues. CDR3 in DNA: TGTGCCAGCAGTGACCCGGGGACTAGCACAGATACGCAGTATTTT. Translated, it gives CASSDPGTSTDTQYF.

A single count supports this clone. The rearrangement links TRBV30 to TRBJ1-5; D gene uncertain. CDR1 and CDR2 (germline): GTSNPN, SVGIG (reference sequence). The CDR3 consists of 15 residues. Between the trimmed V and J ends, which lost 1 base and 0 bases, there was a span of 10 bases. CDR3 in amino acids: CAWSGVEGSNQPQHF. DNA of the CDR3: TGTGCCTGGAGTGGGGTCGAGGGTAGCAATCAGCCCCAGCATTTT.

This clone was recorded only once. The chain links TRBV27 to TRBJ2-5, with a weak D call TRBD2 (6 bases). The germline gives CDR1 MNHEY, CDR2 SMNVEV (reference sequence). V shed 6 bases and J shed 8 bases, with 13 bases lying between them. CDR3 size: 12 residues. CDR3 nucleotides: TGTGCCAGCAGCTCCGGGGGAGTCACCCAGTACTTC. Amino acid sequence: CASSSGGVTQYF.

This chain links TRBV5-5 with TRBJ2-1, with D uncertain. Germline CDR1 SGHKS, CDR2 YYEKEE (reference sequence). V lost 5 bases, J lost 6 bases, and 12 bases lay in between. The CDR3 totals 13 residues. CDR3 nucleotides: TGTGCCAGCAGGCTGGCACTACTCAATGAGCAGTTCTTC. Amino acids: CASRLALLNEQFF.

The CDR3 sequence is CASSRQGRISPLHF. The CDR3 region has the DNA TGTGCCAGCAGCAGACAGGGACGAATTTCACCCCTCCACTTT. The gene calls are TRBV7-2 and TRBJ1-6, with 7 nucleotides matching TRBD1. J was trimmed by 9 bases and V by 5 bases; bases with no gene match: 7. Germline-derived CDR1 and CDR2 are SGHTA and FQGNSA. The CDR3 length is 14 residues.

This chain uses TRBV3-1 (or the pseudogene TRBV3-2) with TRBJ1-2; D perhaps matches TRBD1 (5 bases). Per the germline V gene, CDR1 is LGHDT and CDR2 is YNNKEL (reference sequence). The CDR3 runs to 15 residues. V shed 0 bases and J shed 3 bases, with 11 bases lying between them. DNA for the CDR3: TGTGCCAGCAGCCAAGATGTCAGGGTATACTATGGCTACACCTTC. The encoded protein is CASSQDVRVYYGYTF.

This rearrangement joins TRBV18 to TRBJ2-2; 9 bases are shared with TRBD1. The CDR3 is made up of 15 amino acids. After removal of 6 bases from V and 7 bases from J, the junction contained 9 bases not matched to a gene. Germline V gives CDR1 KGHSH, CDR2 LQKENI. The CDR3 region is CASSFGQGRIGELFF. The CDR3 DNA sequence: TGTGCCAGCTCCTTCGGACAGGGGAGGATCGGGGAGCTGTTTTTT.

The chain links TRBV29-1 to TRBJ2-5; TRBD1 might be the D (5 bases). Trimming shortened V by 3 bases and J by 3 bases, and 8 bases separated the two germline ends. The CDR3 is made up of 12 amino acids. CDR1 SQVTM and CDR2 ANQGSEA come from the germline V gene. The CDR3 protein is CSVEEGEETQYF. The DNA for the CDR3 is TGCAGCGTTGAGGAAGGGGAAGAGACCCAGTACTTC.

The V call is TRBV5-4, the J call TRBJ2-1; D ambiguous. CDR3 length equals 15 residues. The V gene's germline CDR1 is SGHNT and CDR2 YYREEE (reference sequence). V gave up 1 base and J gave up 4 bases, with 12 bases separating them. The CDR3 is CASSLWRFGYNEQFF. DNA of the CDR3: TGTGCCAGCAGCTTGTGGCGGTTCGGGTACAATGAGCAGTTCTTC.

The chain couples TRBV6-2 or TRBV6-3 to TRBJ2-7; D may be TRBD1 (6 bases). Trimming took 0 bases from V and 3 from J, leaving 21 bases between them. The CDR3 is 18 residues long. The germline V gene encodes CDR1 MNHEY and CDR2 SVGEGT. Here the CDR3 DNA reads TGTGCCAGCAGTTACTCGGGCCAGGGGAATTCCCCGTTCTACGAGCAGTACTTC. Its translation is CASSYSGQGNSPFYEQYF.

CDR3 sequence reads: CASSSRSQGTGYTF. The CDR3 nucleotides read TGTGCCAGCAGCTCCCGCTCACAGGGTACTGGCTACACCTTC. The rearrangement uses TRBV13 and TRBJ1-2, with D possibly being TRBD1 (6 bases). The CDR3 length is 14 residues. V shed 4 bases and J shed 7 bases, with 16 bases lying between them. Germline CDR1 is PRHDT and CDR2 is FYEKMQ (reference sequence).

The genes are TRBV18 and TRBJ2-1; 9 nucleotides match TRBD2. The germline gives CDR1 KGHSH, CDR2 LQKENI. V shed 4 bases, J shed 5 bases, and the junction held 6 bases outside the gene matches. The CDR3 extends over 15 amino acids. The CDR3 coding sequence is TGTGCCAGCTCACTTTTAGCGGGGGTCAACAATGAGCAGTTCTTC. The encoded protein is CASSLLAGVNNEQFF.

The CDR3 coding sequence is TGTGCCAGCAGCCAAGATGGGGCGGGGGGGCACTACGAGCAGTACTTC. It specifies CASSQDGAGGHYEQYF. The rearrangement uses TRBV4-2 and TRBJ2-7; 9 bases fit TRBD2. Unmatched junction bases numbered 6, after V lost 0 bases and J lost 3 bases. Germline V CDR1 and CDR2: LGHNA, YNFKEQ. The CDR3 sequence is 16 residues long.

The CDR3 is CASRAPGEQYF. CDR3 coding DNA: TGTGCCAGCAGGGCTCCGGGCGAGCAGTACTTC. The chain uses TRBV2 and TRBJ2-7; no clear D. CDR3 length: 11 residues. Germline loops: CDR1 SNHLY, CDR2 FYNNEI. V lost 6 bases and J lost 6, with 9 bases in between.

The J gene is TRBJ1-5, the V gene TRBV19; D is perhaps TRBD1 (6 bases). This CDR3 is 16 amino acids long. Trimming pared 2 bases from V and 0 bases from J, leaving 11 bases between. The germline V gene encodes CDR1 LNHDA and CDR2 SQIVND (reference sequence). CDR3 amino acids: CASSIQGPNSNQPQHF. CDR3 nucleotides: TGTGCCAGTAGTATACAGGGGCCGAATAGCAATCAGCCCCAGCATTTT.

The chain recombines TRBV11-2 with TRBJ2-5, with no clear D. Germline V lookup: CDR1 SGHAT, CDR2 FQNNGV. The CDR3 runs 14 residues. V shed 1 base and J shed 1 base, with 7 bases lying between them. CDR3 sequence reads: CASSLGHSQETQYF. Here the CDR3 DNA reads TGTGCCAGCAGCTTAGGCCACAGCCAAGAGACCCAGTACTTC.

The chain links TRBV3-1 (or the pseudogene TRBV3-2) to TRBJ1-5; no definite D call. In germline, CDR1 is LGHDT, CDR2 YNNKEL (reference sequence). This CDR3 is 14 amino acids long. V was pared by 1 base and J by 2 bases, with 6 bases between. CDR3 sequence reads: CASSQGEGNQPQHF. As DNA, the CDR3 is TGTGCCAGCAGCCAAGGGGAGGGCAATCAGCCCCAGCATTTT.